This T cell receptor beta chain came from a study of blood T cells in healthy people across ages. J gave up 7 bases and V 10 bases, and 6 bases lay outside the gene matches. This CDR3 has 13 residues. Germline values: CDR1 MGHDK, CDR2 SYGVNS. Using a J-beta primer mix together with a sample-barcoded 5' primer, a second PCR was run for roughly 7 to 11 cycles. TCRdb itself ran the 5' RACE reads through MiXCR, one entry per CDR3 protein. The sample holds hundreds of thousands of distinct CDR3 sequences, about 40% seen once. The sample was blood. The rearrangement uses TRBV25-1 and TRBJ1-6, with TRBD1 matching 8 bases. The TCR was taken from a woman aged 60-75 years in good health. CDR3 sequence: CATPQGENSPLHF. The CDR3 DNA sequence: TGTGCCACCCCACAGGGGGAAAATTCACCCCTCCACTTT.